This T cell receptor (beta chain) derives from a study of T cells in localized non-small cell lung cancer (dated by TCRdb to 2020 to 2022). In terms of the full investigation: The study examined T cell repertoires in approximately 240 patients with early-stage NSCLC and compared tumors with uninvolved tumor-adjacent lungs. The cohort consisted of approximately 220 treatment-naive NSCLC patients whose localized lung tumors had been resected. NSCLC patients had a mean age of approximately 70 years, and 120 to 150 were male and about a hundred female. Beyond this particular receptor, the publication reports: Because multi-region tumor sequencing was not done, intratumor heterogeneity could not be ruled out. A median of 57 of the top 100 tumor clones turned up in the paired uninvolved adjacent lung, and roughly 28 of those clones also ranked among the top 100 of that same adjacent lung. Longer overall survival was associated with higher blood T cell density, whereas shorter survival was associated with higher adjacent-lung clonality. The highest T cell clonality was observed in uninvolved tumor-adjacent lung, where clonality exceeded that of tumor, suggesting that antigenic responses were more focused in uninvolved tumor-adjacent lung. Because the study design was exploratory, TCR variables were selected using unadjusted p-values without false-discovery rate correction.

TCR beta CDR3 regions were sequenced from DNA using the immunoSEQ Assay. In the authors' own workflow: To compute T cell density, TCR beta template counts were normalized to usable DNA, which was estimated by amplifying housekeeping genes. The preseqR package was used to estimate richness by extrapolating to 400,000 templates for PBMC samples and to 120,000 templates for tissue samples. Clonality was calculated as one minus Pielou's evenness. Tissue-enriched TCRs were identified through differential abundance testing performed on productive amino-acid clonotypes, with a minimum total count of 5 and an alpha of 0.1. The Jaccard Index and the Morisita Overlap Index were used to measure how much the repertoires overlapped between compartments. TCR beta CDR3s were clustered by GLIPH together with public tetramer-defined viral CDR3s, and at least three viral sequences plus V-gene enrichment were required for viral motifs. TCRdb retrieved this table from immuneACCESS and kept in-frame rearrangements only. Not all clones are present; in checked studies, unresolved V genes account for under half, and no reason is known for the remainder. The V and J calls and clone size come from that table; D and trimming were worked out from the DNA. The sample table holds approximately 41,000 clones, of which about 88% were seen once. Of the sample, roughly 2.6% is held by the ten largest clones.

In regard to this clone: This receptor's antigen is unknown. The record has no base qualities; no much larger clone is one base away.

At diagnosis, tumor, uninvolved tumor-adjacent lung and peripheral blood were collected and then preserved as a mix of FFPE and fresh-frozen material. For TCR repertoire profiling, blood samples were analyzed as peripheral blood mononuclear cells. CDR1 GTSNPN and CDR2 SVGIG were looked up in the germline V gene (reference sequence). Including cysteine and phenylalanine, the CDR3 has 11 amino acids. The kept DNA is CDR3 alone, 33 bases in frame from the first base. The material sequenced was peripheral blood, taken before any cancer treatment. The chain uses TRBV30 and TRBJ2-1; a confident D gene designation cannot be given. The origin of this receptor is a female donor at least 60 years old with stage I squamous cell lung carcinoma. The DNA sequence reads TGTGCTTACCGCGGATACAATGAGCAGTTCTTC. Its protein is CAYRGYNEQFF.